These 24 T cell receptor beta chains were all obtained from the same sample, sequenced in a study of OX40 agonist ivuxolimab in advanced cancers. Profiling relied on immunoSEQ multiplex PCR, and the TCRdb table lists in-frame clones only, not all of them. Found here are 20,000 to 25,000 clones, 85% to 90% of them singletons; the top ten hold 29%. The sample was CD4+ or CD8+ T cells sorted from blood, taken in a trial of the OX40 agonist ivuxolimab. The receptors originated from an adult with an advanced solid tumor such as melanoma, head and neck, liver or kidney cancer.

In its sample, this clone was seen a few times. The chain links TRBV20-1 to TRBJ1-1, with D unresolved. The CDR3 extends over 11 amino acids. V was shortened by 3 bases and J by 10 bases, with 12 bases between the two germline ends. Germline CDR1 and CDR2: DFQATT and SNEGSKA (reference sequence). CDR3 sequence: CSASTARGAFF. Written as DNA, the CDR3 is TGCAGTGCTAGTACGGCCCGAGGAGCTTTCTTT.

The chain combines TRBV7-2 with TRBJ2-1; D is unclear. Germline lookup yields CDR1 SGHTA and CDR2 FQGNSA. Trimming left V 1 base short and J 0 bases short, with 7 bases between. The CDR3 extends over 15 amino acids. In DNA, the CDR3 is TGTGCCAGCAGCTTAGGTGGCGACTCCTACAATGAGCAGTTCTTC. Encoded protein: CASSLGGDSYNEQFF.

This clone was counted once. The genes are TRBV4-1 and TRBJ1-4; D not resolved. Trimming removed 0 bases from V and 3 bases from J, with 11 bases in between. CDR1 is MGHRA and CDR2 is YSYEKL in the germline V gene. The CDR3 has 16 residues. CDR3 DNA: TGCGCCAGCAGCCAAGAATCGTACAGTTCTAATGAAAAACTGTTTTTT. Amino acid sequence: CASSQESYSSNEKLFF.

The chain couples TRBV6-1 to TRBJ2-4; 7 bases agree with TRBD2. With 2 bases clipped from V and 2 bases from J, the junction kept 6 bases outside the gene matches. Germline CDR1 MNHNS, CDR2 SASEGT. CDR3 size: 16 residues. The CDR3 loop reads CASSEQRGTTKNIQYF. The CDR3, as DNA: TGTGCCAGCAGTGAACAGCGGGGAACGACCAAAAACATTCAGTACTTC.

This clone was detected only once. The chain links TRBV21-1 to TRBJ1-1; no check of the table's D call, TRBD1, against the DNA was made. TRBV21-1 is a recognized pseudogene. CDR3 length equals 14 residues. The CDR3 region has the DNA TGTGCCAGCAGCGCGGGACAGAAGAACACTGAAGCTTTCTTT. Protein product: CASSAGQKNTEAFF.

The rearrangement joins TRBV30 to TRBJ2-2; 9 nucleotides align to TRBD2. Germline V gene lookup returns CDR1 GTSNPN and CDR2 SVGIG (reference sequence). CDR3 size: 13 residues. The CDR3 protein is CASTSGNTGELFF. Written as DNA, the CDR3 is TGTGCTTCGACTAGCGGTAACACCGGGGAGCTGTTTTTT.

V and J are TRBV28 and TRBJ1-5, with D possibly being TRBD1 (5 bases). The CDR3 is 14 amino acids. Trimming shortened V by 6 bases and J by 3 bases, and 12 bases separated the two germline ends. Germline V gene lookup returns CDR1 MDHEN and CDR2 SYDVKM. CDR3 region: CASSILGPNQPQHF. As DNA, the CDR3 is TGTGCCAGCAGCATTCTGGGGCCCAATCAGCCCCAGCATTTT.

With regard to this clone: One end of the junction does not line up with germline, which may come from a read error. The V gene is TRBV5-4, the J gene TRBJ2-7; TRBD2 is a possible D gene (5 bases). This CDR3 has 16 residues. Per germline, CDR1 SGHNT and CDR2 YYREEE (reference sequence). This chain's CDR3 is CASSQAWVGSSYEQYF. CDR3 sequence (DNA): TGCGCCAGCAGCCAAGCTTGGGTTGGGAGCTCCTACGAGCAGTACTTC.

To note about this clone: Other DNA sequences in the same sample also yield this CDR3. This rearrangement joins TRBV27 to TRBJ1-2; D unclear. Germline CDR1 reads MNHEY; CDR2 reads SMNVEV (reference sequence). The CDR3 has 14 residues. V gave up 5 bases and J gave up 6 bases, with 16 bases separating them. The CDR3 DNA reads TGTGCCAGCAGTCTCTCCGGTCCTTTTGATGGCTACACCTTC. This codes for CASSLSGPFDGYTF.

On this clone: In the same sample, other DNA sequences code for this CDR3. This rearrangement joins TRBV9 to TRBJ2-7; D not certain. V was trimmed by 2 bases and J by 3 bases, leaving 9 bases between them. Germline V gives CDR1 SGDLS, CDR2 YYNGEE. The CDR3 consists of 13 residues. CDR3 nucleotides: TGTGCCAGCAGCGTTGGCGGTGACTACGAGCAGTACTTC. It translates to CASSVGGDYEQYF.

This clone was seen more than once but under ten times. The chain has TRBV5-4 and TRBJ2-3; the D gene is possibly TRBD2 (5 bases). The CDR3 contains 16 residues. Per germline, CDR1 SGHNT and CDR2 YYREEE (reference sequence). V was trimmed by 0 bases and J by 7 bases, leaving 18 bases between them. This chain's CDR3 is CASSLAGNPFSYTQYF. The CDR3 coding sequence is TGTGCCAGCAGCTTGGCCGGGAACCCCTTCTCCTATACGCAGTATTTT.

The chain uses TRBV15 and TRBJ2-1, with D hard to call. The germline gives CDR1 LNHNV, CDR2 YYDKDF (reference sequence). Trimming stripped 0 bases from V and 7 bases from J, with 13 bases between. CDR3 length: 15 residues. The CDR3 sequence is CATSRDLGKGNEQFF. Here the CDR3 DNA reads TGTGCCACCAGCAGAGATTTGGGTAAGGGAAATGAGCAGTTCTTC.

The genes are TRBV9 and TRBJ2-4; possibly TRBD1 for D (5 bases). With 2 bases removed from V and 0 bases from J, the gap between germline ends came to 12 bases. This CDR3 contains 16 residues. In germline, CDR1 is SGDLS, CDR2 YYNGEE. The CDR3 reads CASSVGYTGAKNIQYF. The DNA for the CDR3 is TGTGCCAGCAGCGTCGGCTACACAGGAGCCAAAAACATTCAGTACTTC.

The sample holds one count of this clone. The rearrangement joins TRBV27 to TRBJ2-1; 15 bases align to TRBD2. CDR1 and CDR2 (germline): MNHEY, SMNVEV (reference sequence). V was pared by 6 bases and J by 7 bases, with 7 bases of the junction left unmatched. The CDR3 consists of 16 residues. The CDR3 DNA is TGTGCCAGCAGCCGGACTAGCGGGAGGGCGGGGAATGAGCAGTTCTTC. It is translated as CASSRTSGRAGNEQFF.

The chain links TRBV21-1 to TRBJ2-7; the tabulated D call, TRBD2, remains unverified against the DNA. TRBV21-1 is marked as a pseudogene. The CDR3 is 14 residues long. The CDR3 here is CASSPGTSGYEQYF. The DNA of the CDR3 is TGTGCCAGCAGCCCAGGGACTAGCGGGTACGAGCAGTACTTC.

This clone was recorded a few times. V usage is TRBV6-5 and J usage is TRBJ2-1; weak D call: TRBD1 (6 bases). This CDR3 is built from 14 residues. Germline assignment: CDR1 MNHEY and CDR2 SVGAGI. Trimming removed 4 bases from V and 5 bases from J, with 12 bases in between. The CDR3 coding sequence is TGTGCCAGCAGTTCGGCCGACAGGCACAATGAGCAGTTCTTC. Protein: CASSSADRHNEQFF.

CDR3 sequence reads: CASSLGQPLNEKLFF. DNA for the CDR3: TGTGCCAGCAGCTTAGGCCAGCCACTGAATGAAAAACTGTTTTTT. The V and J genes are TRBV7-2 and TRBJ1-4; D call uncertain. Germline CDR1 SGHTA, CDR2 FQGNSA. The V gene lost 1 base and the J gene lost 5 bases, with 11 bases spanning the gap. The CDR3 is 15 amino acids.

The V call is TRBV18, the J call TRBJ2-4, with 7 bases aligning to TRBD2. V dropped 7 bases and J dropped 0; count of bases not matched to a gene: 9. Germline CDR1 and CDR2: KGHSH and LQKENI. The CDR3 spans 16 residues. CDR3 DNA: TGTGCCAGCTTGCGCTCTAGCGGTATAGCCAAAAACATTCAGTACTTC. This sequence encodes CASLRSSGIAKNIQYF.

This chain links TRBV5-4 with TRBJ2-3, with D perhaps TRBD2 (6 bases). V was shortened by 2 bases and J by 1 base, with 14 bases between the two germline ends. The CDR3 sequence is 16 residues long. The germline V gene encodes CDR1 SGHNT and CDR2 YYREEE (reference sequence). As DNA, the CDR3 is TGTGCCAGCAGCTTTAGAATAGCGGTGGGCACAGATACGCAGTATTTT. Translation: CASSFRIAVGTDTQYF.

The chain employs TRBV28 and TRBJ2-6; D call uncertain. The CDR3 is 13 amino acids. V lost 6 bases and J lost 4, with 7 bases in between. Germline CDR1 MDHEN, CDR2 SYDVKM. The CDR3 sequence: CASRPPGANVLTF. Here the CDR3 DNA reads TGTGCCAGCAGACCCCCCGGGGCCAACGTCCTGACTTTC.

This clone has a single count. CDR3 sequence: CASSQESSGLGLETQYF. Written as DNA, the CDR3 is TGCGCCAGCAGCCAAGAGTCTAGCGGACTTGGATTGGAGACCCAGTACTTC. The chain uses TRBV4-1 and TRBJ2-5; 7 bases are shared with TRBD2. CDR3 size: 17 residues. V gave up 0 bases and J gave up 5 bases; unmatched junction bases: 12. Looked up from germline, CDR1 is MGHRA and CDR2 is YSYEKL.

J is TRBJ1-5 and V is TRBV5-1, with D possibly matching TRBD1 (6 bases). V gave up 6 bases and J gave up 4 bases, with 14 bases separating them. CDR1 and CDR2 from the germline V gene are SGHRS and YFSETQ. The CDR3 consists of 14 residues. CDR3 protein: CASKEGGGNQPQHF. CDR3 DNA sequence: TGCGCCAGCAAGGAGGGGGGTGGGAATCAGCCCCAGCATTTT.

This chain uses TRBV28 with TRBJ1-4; D not certain. CDR3 size: 15 residues. In germline, CDR1 is MDHEN, CDR2 SYDVKM. Trimming shortened V by 2 bases and J by 4 bases, and 11 bases separated the two germline ends. The DNA for the CDR3 is TGTGCCAGCAGTTTACGGCGGACCATTAATGAAAAACTGTTTTTT. Translating gives CASSLRRTINEKLFF. Full variable domain (remainder filled in from reference TRBV28 and TRBJ1-4): DVKVTQSSRYLVKRTGEKVFLECVQDMDHENMFWYRQDPGLGLRLIYFSYDVKMKEKGDIPEGYSVSREKKERFSLILESASTNQTSMYLCASSLRRTINEKLFFGSGTQLSVL.

CDR3 DNA sequence: TGTGCCAGCAGCCAAGATCTTAGAGCCGCCAATGGTGGCTACACCTTC. Translation: CASSQDLRAANGGYTF. The chain combines TRBV14 with TRBJ1-2; D ambiguous. The CDR3 runs 16 residues. Trimming removed 0 bases at V and 7 bases at J, with 18 bases between. The germline gives CDR1 SGHDN, CDR2 FVKESK.